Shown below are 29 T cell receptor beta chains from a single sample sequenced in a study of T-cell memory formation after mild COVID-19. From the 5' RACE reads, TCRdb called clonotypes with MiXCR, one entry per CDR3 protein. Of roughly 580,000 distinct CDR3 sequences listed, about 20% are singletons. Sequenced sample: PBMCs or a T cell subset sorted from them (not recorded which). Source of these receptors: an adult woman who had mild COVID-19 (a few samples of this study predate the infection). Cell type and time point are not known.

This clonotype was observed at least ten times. CDR3: CASSLGWGGSTYEQYF. The CDR3 nucleotides read TGTGCCAGCAGCTTAGGTTGGGGCGGGTCTACCTACGAGCAGTACTTC. This chain joins TRBV7-2 and TRBJ2-7; perhaps D is TRBD1 or TRBD2 (5 bases each). CDR1 and CDR2 from the germline V gene are SGHTA and FQGNSA. Trimming pared 1 base from V and 2 bases from J, leaving 15 bases between. CDR3 length: 16 amino acids.

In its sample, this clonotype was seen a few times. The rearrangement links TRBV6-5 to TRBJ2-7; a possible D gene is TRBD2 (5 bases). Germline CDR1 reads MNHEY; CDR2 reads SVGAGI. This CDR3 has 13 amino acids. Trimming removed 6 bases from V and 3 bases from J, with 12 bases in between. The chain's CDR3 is CASREHGVYEQYF. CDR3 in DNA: TGTGCCAGCAGAGAGCACGGGGTCTACGAGCAGTACTTC.

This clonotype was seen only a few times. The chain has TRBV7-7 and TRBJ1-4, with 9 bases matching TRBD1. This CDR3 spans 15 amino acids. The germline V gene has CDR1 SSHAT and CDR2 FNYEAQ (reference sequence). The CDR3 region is CASGKTGGVGEKLFF. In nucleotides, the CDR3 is TGTGCTAGCGGAAAGACAGGGGGAGTTGGTGAAAAACTGTTTTTT.

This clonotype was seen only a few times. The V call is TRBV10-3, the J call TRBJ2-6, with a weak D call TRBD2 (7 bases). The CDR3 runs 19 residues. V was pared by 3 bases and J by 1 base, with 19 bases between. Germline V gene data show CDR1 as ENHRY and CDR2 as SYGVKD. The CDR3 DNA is TGTGCCATCAGTGATTCTTCGAGGGGGACTATGTCTGGGGCCAACGTCCTGACTTTC. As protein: CAISDSSRGTMSGANVLTF.

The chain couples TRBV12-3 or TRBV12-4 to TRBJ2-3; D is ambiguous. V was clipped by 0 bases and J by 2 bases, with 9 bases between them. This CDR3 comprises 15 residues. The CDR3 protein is CASSLASGPTDTQYF. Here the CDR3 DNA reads TGTGCCAGCAGTTTAGCGTCGGGCCCCACAGATACGCAGTATTTT.

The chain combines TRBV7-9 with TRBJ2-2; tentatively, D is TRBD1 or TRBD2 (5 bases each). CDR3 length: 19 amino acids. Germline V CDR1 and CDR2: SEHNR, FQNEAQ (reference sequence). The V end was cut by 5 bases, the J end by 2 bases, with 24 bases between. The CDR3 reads CASSRPRDGREINTGELFF. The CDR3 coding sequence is TGTGCCAGCAGCAGGCCCCGGGACGGCAGGGAGATCAACACCGGGGAGCTGTTTTTT.

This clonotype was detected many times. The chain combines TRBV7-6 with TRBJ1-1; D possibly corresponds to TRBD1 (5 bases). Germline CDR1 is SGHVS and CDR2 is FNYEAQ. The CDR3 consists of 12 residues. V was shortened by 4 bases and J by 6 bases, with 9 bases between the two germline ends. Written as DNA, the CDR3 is TGTGCCAGCAGCTCTCAGGGCTCTGAAGCTTTCTTT. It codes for CASSSQGSEAFF.

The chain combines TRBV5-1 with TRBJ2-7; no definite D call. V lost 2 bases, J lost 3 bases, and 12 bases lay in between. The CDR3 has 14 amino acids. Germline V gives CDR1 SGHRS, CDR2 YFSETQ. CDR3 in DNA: TGCGCCAGCAGCTTATCGCAGGAAGGCTACGAGCAGTACTTC. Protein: CASSLSQEGYEQYF.

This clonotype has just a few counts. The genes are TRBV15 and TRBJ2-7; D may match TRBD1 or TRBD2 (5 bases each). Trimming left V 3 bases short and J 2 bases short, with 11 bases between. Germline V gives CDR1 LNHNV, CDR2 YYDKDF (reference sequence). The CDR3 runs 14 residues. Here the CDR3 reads CATSSRDGAYEQYF. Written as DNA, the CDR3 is TGTGCCACCAGCAGCCGGGACGGAGCCTACGAGCAGTACTTC.

CDR3 sequence (DNA): TGTGCCACCAGCAGGACACCCGATTGGACAGGCTCCTATGGCTACACCTTC. This encodes CATSRTPDWTGSYGYTF. The rearrangement links TRBV15 to TRBJ1-2; 7 bases line up with TRBD1. The CDR3 consists of 17 residues. After removal of 3 bases from V and 4 bases from J, the junction contained 14 bases not matched to a gene. Germline V gene sequence: CDR1 LNHNV, CDR2 YYDKDF (reference sequence).

Here the CDR3 reads CASSQGQEVSGANVLTF. The CDR3 coding sequence is TGCGCCAGCAGCCAAGGACAGGAGGTCTCTGGGGCCAACGTCCTGACTTTC. The chain recombines TRBV4-1 with TRBJ2-6, with D perhaps matching TRBD1 (6 bases). The germline V gene has CDR1 MGHRA and CDR2 YSYEKL. Trimming shortened V by 1 base and J by 0 bases, and 10 bases separated the two germline ends. This CDR3 region has 17 residues.

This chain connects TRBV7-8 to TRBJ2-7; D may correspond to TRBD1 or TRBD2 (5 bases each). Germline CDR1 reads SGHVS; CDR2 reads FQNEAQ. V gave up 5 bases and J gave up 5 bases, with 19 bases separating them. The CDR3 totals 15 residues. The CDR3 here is CASSRNPVVGDEQYF. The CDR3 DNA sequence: TGTGCCAGCAGCCGAAACCCGGTTGTGGGGGACGAGCAGTACTTC. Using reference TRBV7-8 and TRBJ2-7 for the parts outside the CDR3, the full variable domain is GAGVSQSPRYKVAKRGQDVALRCDPISGHVSLFWYQQALGQGPEFLTYFQNEAQLDKSGLPSDRFFAERPEGSVSTLKIQRTQQEDSAVYLCASSRNPVVGDEQYFGPGTRLTVT.

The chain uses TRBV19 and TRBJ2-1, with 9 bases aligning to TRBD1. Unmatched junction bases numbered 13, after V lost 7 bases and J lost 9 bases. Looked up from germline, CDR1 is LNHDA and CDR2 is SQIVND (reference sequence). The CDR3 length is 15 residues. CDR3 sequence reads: CASTDTGTGWAEQFF. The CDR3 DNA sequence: TGTGCCAGTACCGATACCGGGACAGGGTGGGCTGAGCAGTTCTTC. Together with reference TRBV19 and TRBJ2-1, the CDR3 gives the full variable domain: DGGITQSPKYLFRKEGQNVTLSCEQNLNHDAMYWYRQDPGQGLRLIYYSQIVNDFQKGDIAEGYSVSREKKESFPLTVTSAQKNPTAFYLCASTDTGTGWAEQFFGPGTRLTVL.

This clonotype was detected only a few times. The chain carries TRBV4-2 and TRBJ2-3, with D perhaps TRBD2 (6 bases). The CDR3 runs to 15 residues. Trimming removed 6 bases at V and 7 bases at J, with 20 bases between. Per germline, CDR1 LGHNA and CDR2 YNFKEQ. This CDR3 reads CASRPTMAGPYTQYF. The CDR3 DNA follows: TGTGCCAGCAGACCTACGATGGCGGGGCCTTATACGCAGTATTTT.

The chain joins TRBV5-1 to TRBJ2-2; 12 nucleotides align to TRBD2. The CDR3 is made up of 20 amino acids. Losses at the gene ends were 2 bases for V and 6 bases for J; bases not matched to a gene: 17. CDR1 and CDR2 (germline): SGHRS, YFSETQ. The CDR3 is CASSFKSPSGRVSGAGELFF. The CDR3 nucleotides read TGCGCCAGCAGCTTTAAATCGCCTAGCGGGAGGGTATCAGGAGCCGGGGAGCTGTTTTTT.

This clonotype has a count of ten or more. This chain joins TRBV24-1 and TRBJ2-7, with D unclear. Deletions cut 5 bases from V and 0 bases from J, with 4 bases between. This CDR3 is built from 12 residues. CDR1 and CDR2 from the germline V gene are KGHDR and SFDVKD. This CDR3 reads CATSGGSYEQYF. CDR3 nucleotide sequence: TGTGCCACCAGTGGAGGCTCCTACGAGCAGTACTTC.

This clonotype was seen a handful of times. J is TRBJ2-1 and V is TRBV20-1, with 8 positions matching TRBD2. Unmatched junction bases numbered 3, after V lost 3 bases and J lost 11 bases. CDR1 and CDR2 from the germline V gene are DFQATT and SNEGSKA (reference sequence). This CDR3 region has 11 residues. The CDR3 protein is CSASGGAKQFF. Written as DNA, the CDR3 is TGCAGTGCTAGCGGGGGGGCCAAGCAGTTCTTC.

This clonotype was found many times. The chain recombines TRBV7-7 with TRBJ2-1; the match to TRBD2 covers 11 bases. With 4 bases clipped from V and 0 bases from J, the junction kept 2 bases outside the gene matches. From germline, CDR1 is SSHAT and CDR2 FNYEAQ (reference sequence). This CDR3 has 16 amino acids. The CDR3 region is CASSSTSGSSYNEQFF. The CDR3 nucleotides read TGTGCCAGCAGCTCAACTAGCGGGAGCTCCTACAATGAGCAGTTCTTC.

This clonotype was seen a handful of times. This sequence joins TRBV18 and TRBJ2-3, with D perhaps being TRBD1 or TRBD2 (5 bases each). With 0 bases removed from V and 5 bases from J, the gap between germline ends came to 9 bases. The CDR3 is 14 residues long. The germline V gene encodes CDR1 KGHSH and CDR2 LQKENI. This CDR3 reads CASSPPGVRDTQYF. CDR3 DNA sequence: TGTGCCAGCTCACCACCGGGGGTCCGAGATACGCAGTATTTT.

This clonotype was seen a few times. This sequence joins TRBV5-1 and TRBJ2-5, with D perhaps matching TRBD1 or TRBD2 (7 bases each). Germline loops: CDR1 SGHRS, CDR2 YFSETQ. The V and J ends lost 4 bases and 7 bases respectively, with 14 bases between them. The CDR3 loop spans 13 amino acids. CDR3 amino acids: CASSVPRGGTQYF. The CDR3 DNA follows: TGCGCCAGCAGCGTACCCAGGGGGGGGACCCAGTACTTC.

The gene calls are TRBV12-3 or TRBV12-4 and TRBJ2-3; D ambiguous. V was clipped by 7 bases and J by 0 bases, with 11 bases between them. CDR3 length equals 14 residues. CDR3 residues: CASTPSVSTDTQYF. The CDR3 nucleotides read TGTGCCAGCACCCCCTCCGTGAGCACAGATACGCAGTATTTT.

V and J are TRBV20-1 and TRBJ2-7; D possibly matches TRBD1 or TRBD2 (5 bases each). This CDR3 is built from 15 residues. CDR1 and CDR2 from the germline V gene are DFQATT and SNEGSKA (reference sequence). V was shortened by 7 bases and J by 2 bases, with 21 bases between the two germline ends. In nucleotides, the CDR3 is TGCAGTGTCCCCCGGCGGGCAGGGCTTGCCTACGAGCAGTACTTC. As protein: CSVPRRAGLAYEQYF.

The CDR3 sequence: CASSVSGSPWLTDTQYF. In DNA, the CDR3 is TGTGCCAGCAGCGTATCCGGATCCCCTTGGCTTACAGATACGCAGTATTTT. The V and J genes are TRBV9 and TRBJ2-3, with D unresolved. The CDR3 runs to 17 residues. Looked up from germline, CDR1 is SGDLS and CDR2 is YYNGEE. Deletions cut 1 base from V and 3 bases from J, with 18 bases between.

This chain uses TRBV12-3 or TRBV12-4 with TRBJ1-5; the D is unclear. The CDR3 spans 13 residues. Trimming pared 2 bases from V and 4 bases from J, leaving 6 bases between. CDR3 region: CASSLMSNQPQHF. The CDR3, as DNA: TGTGCCAGCAGTTTAATGAGTAATCAGCCCCAGCATTTT.

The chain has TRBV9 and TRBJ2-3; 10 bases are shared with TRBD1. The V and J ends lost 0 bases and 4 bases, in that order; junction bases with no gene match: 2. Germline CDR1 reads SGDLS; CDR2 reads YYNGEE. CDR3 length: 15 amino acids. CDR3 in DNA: TGTGCCAGCAGCGTAGGGGACAGGGGCGCAGATACGCAGTATTTT. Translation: CASSVGDRGADTQYF.

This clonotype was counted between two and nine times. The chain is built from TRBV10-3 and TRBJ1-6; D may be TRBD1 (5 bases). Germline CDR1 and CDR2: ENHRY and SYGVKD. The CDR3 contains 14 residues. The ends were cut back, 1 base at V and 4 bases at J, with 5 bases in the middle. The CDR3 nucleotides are TGTGCCATCAGTGAGTGGGGGTATAATTCACCCCTCCACTTT. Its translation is CAISEWGYNSPLHF.

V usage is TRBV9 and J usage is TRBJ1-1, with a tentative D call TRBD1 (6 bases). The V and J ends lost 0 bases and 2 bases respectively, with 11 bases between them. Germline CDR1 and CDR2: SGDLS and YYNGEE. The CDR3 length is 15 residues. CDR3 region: CASSVVAGGNTEAFF. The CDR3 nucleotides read TGTGCCAGCAGCGTAGTGGCGGGGGGCAACACTGAAGCTTTCTTT.

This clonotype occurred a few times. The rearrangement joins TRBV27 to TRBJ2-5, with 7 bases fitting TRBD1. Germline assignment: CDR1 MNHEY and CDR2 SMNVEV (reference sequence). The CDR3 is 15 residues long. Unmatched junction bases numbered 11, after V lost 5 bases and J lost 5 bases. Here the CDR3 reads CASSPREGAWETQYF. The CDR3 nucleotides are TGTGCCAGCAGTCCTCGAGAGGGGGCGTGGGAGACCCAGTACTTC.

The CDR3: CASSLDVGNPNQPQHF. The CDR3 DNA reads TGTGCCAGCAGCCTAGACGTTGGGAATCCAAATCAGCCCCAGCATTTT. V is TRBV7-2 and J is TRBJ1-5; D is unclear. Germline-derived CDR1 and CDR2 are SGHTA and FQGNSA. Trimming cost V 5 bases and J 4 bases, with 18 bases left between them. This CDR3 spans 16 amino acids.